Listed here are 5 T cell receptor beta chains from one sample, sequenced in a study of shared clonotypes between healthy human individuals. It was CD45RO-negative cells, positively selected for CCR7, that made up naive CD8 cells, with terminally differentiated effector memory CD45RA+ cells excluded. Using immunoSEQ multiplex PCR, the repertoire was profiled, and TCRdb retains in-frame clones only, with some absent. The sample yields more than 500,000 clones, 85% to 95% seen once. Sequenced: naive CD8+ T cells sorted from blood. The receptor source for this set is a woman aged 25 to 39 in good health.

A single count supports this clone. The chain uses TRBV6-5 and TRBJ2-2; weak D call: TRBD2 (6 bases). V gave up 3 bases and J gave up 3 bases, with 14 bases separating them. Germline V lookup: CDR1 MNHEY, CDR2 SVGAGI. CDR3 size: 16 residues. The DNA of the CDR3 is TGTGCCAGCAGTTATACCTTGGGACTTCACACCGGGGAGCTGTTTTTT. Amino acid sequence: CASSYTLGLHTGELFF.

The chain employs TRBV13 and TRBJ2-1, with TRBD2 identical over 12 bases. The CDR3 is 17 amino acids. J was trimmed by 2 bases and V by 1 base; bases with no gene match: 3. Germline V gives CDR1 PRHDT, CDR2 FYEKMQ (reference sequence). Written as DNA, the CDR3 is TGTGCCAGCAGCTTAGCCCTAGCGGGAGGGGCCTACAATGAGCAGTTCTTC. This sequence encodes CASSLALAGGAYNEQFF.

In its sample, this clone was seen once. V is TRBV28 and J is TRBJ2-3; D gene unclear. Germline assignment: CDR1 MDHEN and CDR2 SYDVKM. The CDR3 is 14 amino acids. V gave up 4 bases and J gave up 7 bases, with 15 bases separating them. The CDR3 protein is CASSSQSSVNTQYF. CDR3 DNA: TGTGCCAGCAGTTCCCAGTCCAGCGTGAATACGCAGTATTTT.

The V gene is TRBV7-3, the J gene TRBJ2-6; the D is unclear. Deletions cut 4 bases from V and 5 bases from J, with 21 bases between. Germline assignment: CDR1 SGHTA and CDR2 FQGTGA. The CDR3 has 18 residues. This chain's CDR3 is CASSSSKRLQSRANVLTF. The CDR3 DNA follows: TGTGCCAGCAGCTCTTCTAAACGCTTACAAAGTCGGGCCAACGTCCTGACTTTC.

The chain is built from TRBV9 and TRBJ2-1; TRBD2 matches at 7 bases. This CDR3 has 16 residues. The V gene's germline CDR1 is SGDLS and CDR2 YYNGEE. V gave up 4 bases and J gave up 7 bases; unmatched junction bases: 14. In nucleotides, the CDR3 is TGTGCCAGCAGCCCTTTTTGGGGGGGAGAGGGGAATGAGCAGTTCTTC. Protein product: CASSPFWGGEGNEQFF.